The 24 T cell receptor beta chains presented below share a single source sample, sequenced in a study of T cells in Graves' hyperthyroidism and ophthalmopathy. Amplification of TCR beta CDR3 regions was performed using RNA transcripts as template. TCR CDR3 regions were first amplified by RT-PCR with HTBI primers. MiXCR, applied by TCRdb to the multiplex PCR reads, yields one record per CDR3 protein. The sample comprises around 690,000 distinct CDR3 sequences, roughly 17% of which are singletons, and around 16% rests with the top ten. The sample consisted of blood. These receptors all come from a man between 45 and 60 years old with Graves' hyperthyroidism.

The genes are TRBV18 and TRBJ2-7, with 7 bases fitting TRBD1. The end of the DNA fits TRBJ2-1 better, so the J call may be wrong. CDR1 KGHSH and CDR2 LQKENI come from the germline V gene. The CDR3 loop spans 13 amino acids. CDR3 residues: CASSRQGSYEQFF. CDR3 in DNA: TGTGCCAGCTCGCGACAGGGATCCTACGAGCAGTTCTTC.

The chain employs TRBV3-1 and TRBJ2-2; 10 bases line up with TRBD2. J lost 9 bases, V lost 4 bases, and 11 bases had no gene match. The CDR3 has 16 residues. Germline CDR1 is LGHDT and CDR2 is YNNKEL (reference sequence). CDR3 sequence reads: CASSPLAGTSERELFF. CDR3 bases: TGTGCCAGCAGCCCCTTAGCCGGGACTAGCGAGAGGGAGCTGTTTTTT.

V gene TRBV20-1 combines with J gene TRBJ1-1; D unresolved. The CDR3 loop spans 13 amino acids. V lost 0 bases and J lost 7, with 12 bases in between. Germline CDR1 and CDR2: DFQATT and SNEGSKA (reference sequence). The CDR3 loop reads CSARDSNFGEAFF. The CDR3 region has the DNA TGCAGTGCTAGAGATAGCAACTTTGGTGAAGCTTTCTTT.

This clonotype came up many times. This chain links TRBV27 with TRBJ1-1; possible D gene TRBD1, 6 bases. Trimming shortened V by 6 bases and J by 7 bases, and 15 bases separated the two germline ends. Per germline, CDR1 MNHEY and CDR2 SMNVEV (reference sequence). The CDR3 is made up of 13 amino acids. CDR3 sequence reads: CASRLEGGFEAFF. CDR3 nucleotides: TGTGCCAGCAGACTAGAAGGGGGGTTTGAAGCTTTCTTT.

The sample holds many counts of this clonotype. The chain joins TRBV2 to TRBJ1-5, with D perhaps matching TRBD1 (6 bases). V shed 4 bases and J shed 0 bases, with 10 bases lying between them. The germline V gene encodes CDR1 SNHLY and CDR2 FYNNEI. This CDR3 is built from 15 residues. The CDR3 DNA sequence: TGTGCCAGCAGTGCTAGCAGGGGTAGCAATCAGCCCCAGCATTTT. Residues: CASSASRGSNQPQHF.

In its sample, this clonotype was seen many times. The chain joins TRBV11-2 to TRBJ2-2; 10 nucleotides align to TRBD2. The CDR3 runs to 16 residues. V trimming: 6 bases; J trimming: 3 bases; junction bases outside the gene matches: 7. Germline CDR1 and CDR2: SGHAT and FQNNGV. As DNA, the CDR3 is TGTGCCAGCAGGCGTACCGGGACTAGCGACACCGGGGAGCTGTTTTTT. This gives the protein CASRRTGTSDTGELFF.

Points on this clonotype: This may come from a read error, since a much larger clone is one base off. This chain connects TRBV2 to TRBJ1-6; possibly TRBD1 for D (5 bases). Germline V lookup: CDR1 SNHLY, CDR2 FYNNEI. The CDR3 covers 13 residues. CDR3 protein: CATAEGNNPPLHF. CDR3 bases: TGTGCCACCGCGGAGGGGAATAATCCACCCCTCCACTTT.

This clonotype was counted at least ten times. V usage is TRBV19 and J usage is TRBJ2-5; TRBD2 matches at 11 bases. The CDR3 has 15 residues. V gave up 6 bases and J gave up 4 bases; unmatched junction bases: 7. In germline, CDR1 is LNHDA, CDR2 SQIVND (reference sequence). The CDR3: CASRETSGSTETQYF. The CDR3 DNA reads as TGTGCCAGTAGGGAAACTAGCGGGAGTACAGAGACCCAGTACTTC.

DNA for the CDR3: TGTGCCAGCAGGTTAACGCCGGGACAGAGCACTGAAGCTTTCTTT. It yields the protein CASRLTPGQSTEAFF. The chain couples TRBV6-2 or TRBV6-3 to TRBJ1-1; TRBD1 aligns across 7 bases. From germline, CDR1 is MNHEY and CDR2 SVGEGT. The CDR3 contains 15 residues. V lost 6 bases, J lost 4 bases, and 11 bases stayed unmatched.

This clonotype was picked up many times. This chain connects TRBV28 to TRBJ1-1, with 10 bases fitting TRBD1. Germline V gene sequence: CDR1 MDHEN, CDR2 SYDVKM. This CDR3 is 15 amino acids long. Trimming took 3 bases from V and 3 from J; bases not matched to a gene: 4. The CDR3 bases are TGTGCCAGCAGTTTCGGAGGACAGGGGGACACTGAAGCTTTCTTT. It yields the protein CASSFGGQGDTEAFF.

This clonotype appeared many times. V usage is TRBV10-3 and J usage is TRBJ1-5; D gene unclear. The V end lost 3 bases, the J end lost 0 bases, and 12 bases lay between the germline ends. The germline gives CDR1 ENHRY, CDR2 SYGVKD. There are 16 residues in the CDR3. CDR3 coding DNA: TGTGCCATCAGTGATAAATCCGGGGATAGCAATCAGCCCCAGCATTTT. Protein sequence: CAISDKSGDSNQPQHF.

This chain uses TRBV19 with TRBJ2-1; 7 bases are shared with TRBD2. The CDR3 is 14 residues long. Germline CDR1 reads LNHDA; CDR2 reads SQIVND (reference sequence). J lost 1 base, V lost 4 bases, and 1 base had no gene match. The CDR3, as DNA: TGTGCCAGTAGTAGGGAGGGTTCCTACAATGAGCAGTTCTTC. It codes for CASSREGSYNEQFF.

This chain uses TRBV3-1 with TRBJ2-6; 7 bases line up with TRBD2. This CDR3 spans 16 amino acids. The germline V gene encodes CDR1 LGHDT and CDR2 YNNKEL (reference sequence). With 10 bases clipped from V and 0 bases from J, the junction kept 9 bases outside the gene matches. This CDR3 is CATEAGDYSGANVLTF. CDR3 bases: TGTGCCACCGAGGCGGGAGATTACTCTGGGGCCAACGTCCTGACTTTC.

This clonotype was counted many times. The chain recombines TRBV11-2 with TRBJ2-3; D perhaps matches TRBD2 (6 bases). Germline V gene sequence: CDR1 SGHAT, CDR2 FQNNGV. The CDR3 is made up of 15 amino acids. With 0 bases removed from V and 4 bases from J, the gap between germline ends came to 11 bases. CDR3 sequence reads: CASSLEVRESDTQYF. The CDR3 DNA is TGTGCCAGCAGCTTAGAGGTCCGGGAGTCAGATACGCAGTATTTT.

This chain connects TRBV11-2 to TRBJ2-2; D not resolved. The CDR3 length is 13 residues. Deletions cut 3 bases from V and 4 bases from J, with 6 bases between. CDR1 is SGHAT and CDR2 is FQNNGV in the germline V gene. The CDR3 loop is CASSFGITGELFF. The CDR3 DNA is TGTGCCAGCAGCTTCGGAATCACCGGGGAGCTGTTTTTT.

The chain recombines TRBV29-1 with TRBJ1-1; maybe TRBD1 (5 bases). This CDR3 contains 16 residues. The germline V and J ends were trimmed by 4 bases and 1 base, with 19 bases remaining between them. Germline assignment: CDR1 SQVTM and CDR2 ANQGSEA. CDR3 in amino acids: CSVGSRRDPTNTEAFF. The CDR3 DNA sequence: TGCAGCGTTGGGAGTAGGAGGGACCCCACGAACACTGAAGCTTTCTTT.

This chain uses TRBV14 with TRBJ2-7, with 11 nucleotides matching TRBD2. V lost 4 bases to trimming and J lost 6 bases; unmatched junction nucleotides: 5. The CDR3 has 14 residues. CDR1 is SGHDN and CDR2 is FVKESK in the germline V gene. The CDR3: CASSPGLAALEQYF. The CDR3 region has the DNA TGTGCCAGCAGCCCGGGACTAGCGGCCCTCGAGCAGTACTTC.

Ten or more counts support this clonotype. The J gene is TRBJ2-1, the V gene TRBV11-2, with D possibly TRBD1 on 5 matching bases. Trimming cost V 5 bases and J 2 bases, with 13 bases left between them. The CDR3 loop spans 15 amino acids. Germline V gives CDR1 SGHAT, CDR2 FQNNGV. This CDR3 is CASSPVRGPYNEQFF. In DNA, the CDR3 is TGTGCCAGCAGCCCGGTTAGGGGTCCCTACAATGAGCAGTTCTTC.

The rearrangement links TRBV5-6 to TRBJ1-2, with TRBD1 matching 7 bases. V lost 1 base to trimming and J lost 0 bases; unmatched junction nucleotides: 3. Germline V gene data show CDR1 as SGHDT and CDR2 as YYEEEE. This CDR3 region has 15 residues. This CDR3 is CASSLTGDPNYGYTF. The CDR3, as DNA: TGTGCCAGCAGCTTGACAGGGGATCCTAACTATGGCTACACCTTC. Looking up the rest from reference TRBV5-6 and TRBJ1-2 gives the full variable domain: DAGVTQSPTHLIKTRGQQVTLRCSPKSGHDTVSWYQQALGQGPQFIFQYYEEEERQRGNFPDRFSGHQFPNYSSELNVNALLLGDSALYLCASSLTGDPNYGYTFGSGTRLTVV.

This clonotype has a count of ten or more. This chain connects TRBV11-2 to TRBJ2-5; 9 bases align to TRBD1. The J segment lost 5 bases and the V segment lost 6 bases, leaving 13 bases of the junction unmatched. The length of the CDR3 is 16 residues. Germline CDR1 reads SGHAT; CDR2 reads FQNNGV. The CDR3 here is CASRSPGQGMAETQYF. In nucleotides, the CDR3 is TGTGCCAGCAGATCCCCGGGACAGGGTATGGCGGAGACCCAGTACTTC. The complete variable domain, with remaining parts taken from reference TRBV11-2 and TRBJ2-5, reads EAGVAQSPRYKIIEKRQSVAFWCNPISGHATLYWYQQILGQGPKLLIQFQNNGVVDDSQLPKDRFSAERLKGVDSTLKIQPAKLEDSAVYLCASRSPGQGMAETQYFGPGTRLLVL.

The chain has TRBV27 and TRBJ2-7; 11 bases map to TRBD2. In germline, CDR1 is MNHEY, CDR2 SMNVEV (reference sequence). V shed 6 bases and J 5 bases; nucleotides not matched to a gene: 9. There are 15 residues in the CDR3. For the CDR3, the DNA is TGTGCCAGCAGCCCTAGACTAGCGGGACAAAACGAGCAGTACTTC. This translates into CASSPRLAGQNEQYF.

This clonotype has a handful of counts. The J gene is TRBJ2-7, the V gene TRBV19; 9 positions match TRBD1. The CDR3 extends over 13 amino acids. The V gene's germline CDR1 is LNHDA and CDR2 SQIVND (reference sequence). Losses at the gene ends were 6 bases for V and 3 bases for J; bases not matched to a gene: 3. CDR3 amino acids: CASSGQGNYEQYF. The CDR3 DNA is TGTGCCAGTAGCGGACAGGGGAACTACGAGCAGTACTTC.

This clonotype occurred many times. V is TRBV6-1 and J is TRBJ1-2; possibly TRBD1 for D (5 bases). V lost 7 bases, J lost 2 bases, and 8 bases lay in between. The CDR3 loop spans 12 amino acids. Germline V CDR1 and CDR2: MNHNS, SASEGT. CDR3 residues: CASTRGNYGYTF. The CDR3 DNA follows: TGTGCCAGCACGAGGGGCAACTATGGCTACACCTTC.

The J gene is TRBJ1-1, the V gene TRBV2; D gene unclear. The CDR3 is 13 amino acids. The V end was cut by 2 bases, the J end by 0 bases, with 4 bases between. Germline CDR1 and CDR2: SNHLY and FYNNEI. The DNA of the CDR3 is TGTGCCAGCAGTGAAATACTGAACACTGAAGCTTTCTTT. Translating gives CASSEILNTEAFF.